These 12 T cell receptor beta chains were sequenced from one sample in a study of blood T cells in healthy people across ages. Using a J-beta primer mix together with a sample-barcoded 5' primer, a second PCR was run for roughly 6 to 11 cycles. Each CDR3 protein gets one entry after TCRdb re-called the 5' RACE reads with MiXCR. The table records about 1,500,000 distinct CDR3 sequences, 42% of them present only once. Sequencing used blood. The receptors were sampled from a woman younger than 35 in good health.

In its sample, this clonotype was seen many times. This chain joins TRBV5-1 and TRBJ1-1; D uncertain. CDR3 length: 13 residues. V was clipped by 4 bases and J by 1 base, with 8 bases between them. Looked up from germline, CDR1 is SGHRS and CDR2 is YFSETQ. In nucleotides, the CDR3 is TGCGCCAGCAGCAGAGATACGAACACTGAAGCTTTCTTT. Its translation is CASSRDTNTEAFF.

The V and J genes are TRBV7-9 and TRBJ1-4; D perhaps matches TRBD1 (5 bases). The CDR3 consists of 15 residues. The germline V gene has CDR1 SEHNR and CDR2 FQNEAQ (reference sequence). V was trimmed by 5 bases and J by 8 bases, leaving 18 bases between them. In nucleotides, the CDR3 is TGTGCCAGCAGCCGCTGGACGGGGGAGAAGGAAAAACTGTTTTTT. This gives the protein CASSRWTGEKEKLFF.

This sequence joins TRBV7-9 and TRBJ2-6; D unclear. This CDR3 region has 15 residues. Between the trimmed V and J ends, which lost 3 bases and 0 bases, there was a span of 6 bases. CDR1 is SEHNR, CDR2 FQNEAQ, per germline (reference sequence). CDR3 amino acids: CASSFWVSGANVLTF. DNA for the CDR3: TGTGCCAGCAGCTTTTGGGTCTCTGGGGCCAACGTCCTGACTTTC. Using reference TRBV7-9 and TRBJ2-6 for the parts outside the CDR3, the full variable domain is DTGVSQNPRHKITKRGQNVTFRCDPISEHNRLYWYRQTLGQGPEFLTYFQNEAQLEKSRLLSDRFSAERPKGSFSTLEIQRTEQGDSAMYLCASSFWVSGANVLTFGAGSRLTVL.

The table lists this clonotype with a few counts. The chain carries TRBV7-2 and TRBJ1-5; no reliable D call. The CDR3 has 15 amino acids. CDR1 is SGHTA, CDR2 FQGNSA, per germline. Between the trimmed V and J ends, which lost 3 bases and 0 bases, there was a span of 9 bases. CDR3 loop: CASSFGLYSNQPQHF. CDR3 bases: TGTGCCAGCAGCTTTGGTCTCTATAGCAATCAGCCCCAGCATTTT.

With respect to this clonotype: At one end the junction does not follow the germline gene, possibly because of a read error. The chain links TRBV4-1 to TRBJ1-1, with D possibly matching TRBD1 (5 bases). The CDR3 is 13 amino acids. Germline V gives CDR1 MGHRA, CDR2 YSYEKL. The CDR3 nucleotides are TGCACCAGCAGCCAGGGCGGGAACACTGAAGCTTTCTTT. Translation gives CTSSQGGNTEAFF.

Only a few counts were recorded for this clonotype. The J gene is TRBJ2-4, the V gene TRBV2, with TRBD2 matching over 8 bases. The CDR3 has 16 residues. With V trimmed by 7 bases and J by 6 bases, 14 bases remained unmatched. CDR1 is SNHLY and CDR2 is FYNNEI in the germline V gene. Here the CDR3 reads CASKDPGGRSGNIQYF. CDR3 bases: TGTGCCAGCAAGGACCCCGGCGGGAGGAGTGGAAACATTCAGTACTTC.

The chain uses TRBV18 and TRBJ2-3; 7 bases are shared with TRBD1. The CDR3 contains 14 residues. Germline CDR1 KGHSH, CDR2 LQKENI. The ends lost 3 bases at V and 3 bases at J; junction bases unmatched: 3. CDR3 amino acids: CASSPVGQTDTQYF. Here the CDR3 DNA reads TGTGCCAGCTCACCGGTGGGACAGACAGATACGCAGTATTTT.

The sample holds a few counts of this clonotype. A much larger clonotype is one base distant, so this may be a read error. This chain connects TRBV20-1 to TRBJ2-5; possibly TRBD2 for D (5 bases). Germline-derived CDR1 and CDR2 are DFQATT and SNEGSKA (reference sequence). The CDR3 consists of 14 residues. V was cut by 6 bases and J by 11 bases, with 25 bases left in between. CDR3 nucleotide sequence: TGCAGTGCCCCCCGGGGTTCGGCCTACAATGAGCAGTACTTC. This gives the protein CSAPRGSAYNEQYF.

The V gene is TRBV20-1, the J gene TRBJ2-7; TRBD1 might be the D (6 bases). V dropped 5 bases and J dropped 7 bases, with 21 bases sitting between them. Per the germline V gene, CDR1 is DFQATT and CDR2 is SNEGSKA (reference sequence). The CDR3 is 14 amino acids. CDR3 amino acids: CSAQNGQIGGEQYF. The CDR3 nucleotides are TGCAGTGCTCAAAATGGGCAAATAGGGGGAGAGCAGTACTTC.

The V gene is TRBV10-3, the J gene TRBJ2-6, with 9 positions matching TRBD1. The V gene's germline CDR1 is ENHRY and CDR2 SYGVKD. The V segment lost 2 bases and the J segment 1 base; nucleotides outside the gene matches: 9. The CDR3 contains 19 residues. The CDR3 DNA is TGTGCCATCAGTGAGGCCCCGGGACAGGGTGTATCTGGGGCCAACGTCCTGACTTTC. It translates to CAISEAPGQGVSGANVLTF.

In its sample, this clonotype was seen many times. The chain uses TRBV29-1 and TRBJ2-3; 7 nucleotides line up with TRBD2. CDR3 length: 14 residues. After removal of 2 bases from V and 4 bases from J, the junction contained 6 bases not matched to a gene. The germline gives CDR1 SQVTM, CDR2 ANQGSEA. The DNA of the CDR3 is TGCAGCGTTGAAAGGCGACTAGCTCCAGATACGCAGTATTTT. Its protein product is CSVERRLAPDTQYF.

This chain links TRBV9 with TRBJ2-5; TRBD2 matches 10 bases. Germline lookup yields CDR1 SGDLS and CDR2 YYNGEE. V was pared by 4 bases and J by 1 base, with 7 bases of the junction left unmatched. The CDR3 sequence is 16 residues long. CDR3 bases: TGTGCCAGCAGCCCAGGAGCGGGGGGGCTCCAAGAGACCCAGTACTTC. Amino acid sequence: CASSPGAGGLQETQYF.